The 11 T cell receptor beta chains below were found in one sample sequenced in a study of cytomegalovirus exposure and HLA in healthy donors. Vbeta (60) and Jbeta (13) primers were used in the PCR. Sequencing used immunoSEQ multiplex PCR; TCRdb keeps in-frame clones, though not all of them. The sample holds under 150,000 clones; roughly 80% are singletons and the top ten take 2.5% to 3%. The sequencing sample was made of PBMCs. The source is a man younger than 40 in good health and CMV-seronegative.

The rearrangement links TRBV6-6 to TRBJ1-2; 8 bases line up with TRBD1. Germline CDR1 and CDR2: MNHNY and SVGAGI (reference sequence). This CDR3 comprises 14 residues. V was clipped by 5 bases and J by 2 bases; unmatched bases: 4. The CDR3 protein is CASSTQGENYGYTF. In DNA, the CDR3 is TGTGCCAGCAGTACACAGGGGGAGAACTATGGCTACACCTTC.

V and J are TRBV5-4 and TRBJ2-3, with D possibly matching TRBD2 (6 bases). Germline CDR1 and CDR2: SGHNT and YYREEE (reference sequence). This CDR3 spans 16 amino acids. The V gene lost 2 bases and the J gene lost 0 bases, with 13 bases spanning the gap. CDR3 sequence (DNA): TGTGCCAGCAGCTTCAATAGCGGATCTAGCACAGATACGCAGTATTTT. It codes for CASSFNSGSSTDTQYF.

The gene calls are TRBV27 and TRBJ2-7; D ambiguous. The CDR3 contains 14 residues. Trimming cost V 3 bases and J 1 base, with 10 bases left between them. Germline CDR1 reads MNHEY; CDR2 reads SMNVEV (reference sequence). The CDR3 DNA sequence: TGTGCCAGCAGTTTTCGGTACGGTTCCTACGAGCAGTACTTC. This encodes CASSFRYGSYEQYF.

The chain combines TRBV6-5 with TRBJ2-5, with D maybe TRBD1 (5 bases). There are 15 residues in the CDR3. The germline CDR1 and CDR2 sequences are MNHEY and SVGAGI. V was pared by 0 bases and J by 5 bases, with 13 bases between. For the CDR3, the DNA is TGTGCCAGCAGTTACTCAGGGGTGAGCGTTGAGACCCAGTACTTC. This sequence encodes CASSYSGVSVETQYF.

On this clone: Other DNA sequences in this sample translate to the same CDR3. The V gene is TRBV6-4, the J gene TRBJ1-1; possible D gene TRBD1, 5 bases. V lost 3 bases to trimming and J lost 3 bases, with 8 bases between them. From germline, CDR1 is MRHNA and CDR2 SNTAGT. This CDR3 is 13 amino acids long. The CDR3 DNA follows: TGTGCCAGCAGTGAATCAGGGTACACTGAAGCTTTCTTT. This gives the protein CASSESGYTEAFF.

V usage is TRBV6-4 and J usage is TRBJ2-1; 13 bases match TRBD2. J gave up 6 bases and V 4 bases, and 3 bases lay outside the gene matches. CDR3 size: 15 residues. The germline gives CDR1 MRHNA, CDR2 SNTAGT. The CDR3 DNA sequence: TGTGCCAGCAGTGTGACTAGCGGGAGGCCCAATGAGCAGTTCTTC. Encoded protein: CASSVTSGRPNEQFF.

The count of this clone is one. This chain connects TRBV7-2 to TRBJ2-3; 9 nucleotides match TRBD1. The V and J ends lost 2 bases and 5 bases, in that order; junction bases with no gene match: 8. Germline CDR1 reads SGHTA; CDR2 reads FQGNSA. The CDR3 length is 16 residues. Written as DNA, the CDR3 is TGTGCCAGCAGCTTAAACGGACAGGGGAACCGAGATACGCAGTATTTT. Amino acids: CASSLNGQGNRDTQYF.

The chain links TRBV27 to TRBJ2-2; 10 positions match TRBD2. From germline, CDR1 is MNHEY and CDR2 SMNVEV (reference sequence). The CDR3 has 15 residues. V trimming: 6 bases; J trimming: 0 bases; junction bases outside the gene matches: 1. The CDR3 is CASSGLAANTGELFF. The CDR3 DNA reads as TGTGCCAGCAGCGGACTAGCGGCGAACACCGGGGAGCTGTTTTTT.

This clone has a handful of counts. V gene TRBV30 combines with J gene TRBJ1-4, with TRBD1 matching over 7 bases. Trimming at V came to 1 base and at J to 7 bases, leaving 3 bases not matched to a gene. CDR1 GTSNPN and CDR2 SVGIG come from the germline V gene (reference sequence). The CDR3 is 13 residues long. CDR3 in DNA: TGTGCCTGGAGTGGACAGGGAGGTGAAAAACTGTTTTTT. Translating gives CAWSGQGGEKLFF.

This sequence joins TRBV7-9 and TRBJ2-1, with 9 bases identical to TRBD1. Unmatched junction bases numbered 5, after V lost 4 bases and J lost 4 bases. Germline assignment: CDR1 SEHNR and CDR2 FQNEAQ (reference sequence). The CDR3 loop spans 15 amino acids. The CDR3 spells CASSSGQGRYNEQFF. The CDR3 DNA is TGTGCCAGCAGCTCGGGACAGGGACGATACAATGAGCAGTTCTTC.

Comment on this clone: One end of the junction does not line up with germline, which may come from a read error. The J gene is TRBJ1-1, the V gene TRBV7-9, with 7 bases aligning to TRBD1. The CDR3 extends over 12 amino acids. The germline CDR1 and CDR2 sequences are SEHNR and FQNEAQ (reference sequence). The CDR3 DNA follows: TGTTCCAGCAGCCCGGGACAGATTGAAGCTTTCTTT. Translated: CSSSPGQIEAFF.